The 21 T cell receptor beta chains given below trace back to one sample, sequenced in a study of blood T cell repertoires in COVID-19. Sequencing was performed with immunoSEQ multiplex PCR; in TCRdb, only in-frame clones are kept and a portion is missing. The repertoire includes 200,000 to 300,000 clones, 88% of them detected once, and 0.75% to 1% sits in the top ten. Sequencing was performed on peripheral blood. These receptors came from a woman in her forties who had recovered from COVID-19.

V usage is TRBV30 and J usage is TRBJ2-1, with D maybe TRBD2 (6 bases). From germline, CDR1 is GTSNPN and CDR2 SVGIG (reference sequence). V shed 2 bases and J shed 3 bases, with 11 bases lying between them. The CDR3 runs to 14 residues. Here the CDR3 DNA reads TGTGCCTGGAGTAAAGGAGCGGGCTACAATGAGCAGTTCTTC. As protein: CAWSKGAGYNEQFF.

This chain links TRBV29-1 with TRBJ1-5; the D gene is possibly TRBD1 (6 bases). Per the germline V gene, CDR1 is SQVTM and CDR2 is ANQGSEA. Trimming left V 6 bases short and J 7 bases short, with 19 bases between. The CDR3 has 14 residues. The CDR3 sequence is CSVRQAPVGQPQHF. In DNA, the CDR3 is TGCAGCGTGAGACAGGCCCCCGTCGGCCAGCCCCAGCATTTT.

This chain joins TRBV6-2 or TRBV6-3 and TRBJ2-2, with TRBD2 matching 12 bases. V shed 4 bases, J shed 0 bases, and the junction held 9 bases outside the gene matches. The CDR3 has 19 residues. CDR1 and CDR2 from the germline V gene are MNHEY and SVGEGT. CDR3: CASSWFLAGGGPNTGELFF. CDR3 DNA: TGTGCCAGCAGTTGGTTCCTAGCGGGAGGGGGGCCGAACACCGGGGAGCTGTTTTTT.

J is TRBJ2-2 and V is TRBV7-2, with D perhaps TRBD2 (5 bases). CDR1 and CDR2 (germline): SGHTA, FQGNSA. This CDR3 comprises 13 residues. The V end lost 5 bases, the J end lost 8 bases, and 12 bases lay between the germline ends. CDR3 DNA sequence: TGTGCCAGCAGCAACGTCCCGGGAGGGGAGCTGTTTTTT. Translated, it gives CASSNVPGGELFF.

The chain recombines TRBV11-3 with TRBJ2-1; D possibly corresponds to TRBD2 (6 bases). CDR1 and CDR2 from the germline V gene are SGHNT and YENEEA. This CDR3 is built from 15 residues. V was pared by 6 bases and J by 1 base, with 13 bases between. The CDR3 here is CASSGGDRSYNEQFF. DNA of the CDR3: TGTGCCAGCAGTGGAGGGGATCGGTCCTACAATGAGCAGTTCTTC.

This clone was seen a single time. The chain has TRBV5-4 and TRBJ1-1; D is perhaps TRBD1 (6 bases). Trimming cost V 4 bases and J 4 bases, with 20 bases left between them. This CDR3 is 16 amino acids long. In germline, CDR1 is SGHNT, CDR2 YYREEE (reference sequence). CDR3 residues: CASSTRRTGLGTEAFF. CDR3 coding DNA: TGTGCCAGCAGCACCCGCCGAACAGGGTTGGGCACTGAAGCTTTCTTT.

This rearrangement joins TRBV6-5 to TRBJ1-4; 7 bases are shared with TRBD1. Germline V gene sequence: CDR1 MNHEY, CDR2 SVGAGI. This CDR3 region has 14 residues. The trim removed 7 bases at V and 2 bases at J, leaving 4 bases unmatched. The CDR3: CASTPTGTNEKLFF. The DNA of the CDR3 is TGTGCCAGCACCCCGACAGGGACTAATGAAAAACTGTTTTTT.

The J gene is TRBJ1-2, the V gene TRBV9; tentatively, D is TRBD1 (6 bases). The germline V gene has CDR1 SGDLS and CDR2 YYNGEE. This CDR3 has 16 residues. Trimming removed 0 bases at V and 0 bases at J, with 12 bases between. The CDR3 region is CASSVAFAGANYGYTF. CDR3 nucleotide sequence: TGTGCCAGCAGCGTAGCTTTCGCAGGGGCTAACTATGGCTACACCTTC.

The chain combines TRBV5-4 with TRBJ1-3; TRBD1 matches at 12 bases. Looked up from germline, CDR1 is SGHNT and CDR2 is YYREEE (reference sequence). This CDR3 has 13 amino acids. The ends lost 10 bases at V and 4 bases at J; junction bases unmatched: 3. CDR3 DNA: TGTGCCGACGGGACAGGGGGCGGAAACACCATATATTTT. It specifies CADGTGGGNTIYF.

The V call is TRBV7-9, the J call TRBJ1-1; maybe TRBD1 (5 bases). CDR3 length equals 16 residues. Germline V gene sequence: CDR1 SEHNR, CDR2 FQNEAQ (reference sequence). CDR3 region: CAFGDYTLQMNTEAFF. In nucleotides, the CDR3 is TGTGCTTTCGGGGACTACACACTTCAAATGAACACTGAAGCTTTCTTT. The full variable domain, with the rest looked up from reference TRBV7-9 and TRBJ1-1, is DTGVSQNPRHKITKRGQNVTFRCDPISEHNRLYWYRQTLGQGPEFLTYFQNEAQLEKSRLLSDRFSAERPKGSFSTLEIQRTEQGDSAMYLCAFGDYTLQMNTEAFFGQGTRLTVV.

J is TRBJ2-6 and V is TRBV18; tentatively, D is TRBD1 (5 bases). The germline gives CDR1 KGHSH, CDR2 LQKENI. The CDR3 consists of 15 residues. Trimming took off 6 bases at V and 6 bases at J, with 15 bases between the two ends. CDR3 residues: CASSTGTDTANVLTF. CDR3 coding DNA: TGTGCCAGCTCCACCGGAACGGACACGGCCAACGTCCTGACTTTC.

The chain links TRBV7-3 to TRBJ1-5; a possible D gene is TRBD1 (5 bases). This CDR3 is built from 14 residues. The V end was cut by 5 bases, the J end by 4 bases, with 12 bases between. The germline V gene has CDR1 SGHTA and CDR2 FQGTGA. The CDR3 sequence is CASSPGGGNQPQHF. In DNA, the CDR3 is TGTGCCAGCAGCCCTGGGGGGGGGAATCAGCCCCAGCATTTT.

This rearrangement joins TRBV18 to TRBJ2-3; possible D gene TRBD2, 6 bases. The CDR3 has 17 residues. V was shortened by 3 bases and J by 2 bases, with 18 bases between the two germline ends. The germline CDR1 and CDR2 sequences are KGHSH and LQKENI. The CDR3 region has the DNA TGTGCCAGCTCACCCCCAGGGAGGACCCTTTCCACAGATACGCAGTATTTT. It translates to CASSPPGRTLSTDTQYF.

This clone was counted once. V is TRBV12-2 and J is TRBJ2-1; the listed D gene, TRBD2, was not tested against the DNA. TRBV12-2 is given as a pseudogene. The CDR3 contains 19 residues. In nucleotides, the CDR3 is TGTGCAAGTCGCTTATACGGACTAGCGGGAGGGGGGGTTTACAATGAGCAGTTCTTC. This codes for CASRLYGLAGGGVYNEQFF.

CDR3 DNA sequence: TGCAGTGCTAGTATTGCGGCGGAGTACTTC. Translation gives CSASIAAEYF. J is TRBJ2-7 and V is TRBV20-1; D remains unclear. The CDR3 contains 10 residues. Per germline, CDR1 DFQATT and CDR2 SNEGSKA (reference sequence). The germline V and J ends were trimmed by 3 bases and 11 bases, with 11 bases remaining between them.

The chain carries TRBV19 and TRBJ1-2, with D maybe TRBD1 (6 bases). Per the germline V gene, CDR1 is LNHDA and CDR2 is SQIVND (reference sequence). There are 14 residues in the CDR3. V was pared by 5 bases and J by 7 bases, with 17 bases between. The CDR3 bases are TGTGCCAGTAGTCCAGACGGGGGGCCTTTTGGCTACACCTTC. Its translation is CASSPDGGPFGYTF.

The chain couples TRBV6-5 to TRBJ2-1; TRBD1 agrees at 9 bases. V was pared by 6 bases and J by 4 bases, with 7 bases of the junction left unmatched. The CDR3 length is 15 residues. CDR1 and CDR2 from the germline V gene are MNHEY and SVGAGI. The CDR3 sequence is CASSPTGGTYNEQFF. CDR3 in DNA: TGTGCCAGCAGCCCGACAGGGGGGACGTACAATGAGCAGTTCTTC.

The chain links TRBV30 to TRBJ2-7; weak D call: TRBD2 (5 bases). The CDR3 consists of 15 residues. Germline CDR1 is GTSNPN and CDR2 is SVGIG (reference sequence). Trimming took 3 bases from V and 2 from J, leaving 17 bases between them. CDR3 bases: TGTGCCTGGAGCCCAATCGGGGTAGGAGCCTACGAGCAGTACTTC. Translation gives CAWSPIGVGAYEQYF.

The chain's CDR3 is CASSPAGGADNYGYTF. DNA of the CDR3: TGTGCCAGCAGTCCCGCTGGGGGCGCGGATAACTATGGCTACACCTTC. This chain links TRBV28 with TRBJ1-2; D possibly corresponds to TRBD1 (6 bases). Germline CDR1 is MDHEN and CDR2 is SYDVKM. The V end lost 5 bases, the J end lost 1 base, and 17 bases lay between the germline ends. CDR3 length equals 16 residues.

This clone appeared a few times. V and J are TRBV29-1 and TRBJ1-5, with a weak D call TRBD1 (5 bases). The germline CDR1 and CDR2 sequences are SQVTM and ANQGSEA. The ends were cut back, 5 bases at V and 7 bases at J, with 15 bases in the middle. This CDR3 is built from 13 residues. CDR3: CSVLNGGGQPQHF. CDR3 DNA: TGCAGCGTTTTAAACGGGGGAGGCCAGCCCCAGCATTTT.

V and J are TRBV7-8 and TRBJ2-3; 9 nucleotides line up with TRBD1. The CDR3 length is 16 residues. The V segment lost 5 bases and the J segment 4 bases; nucleotides outside the gene matches: 10. In germline, CDR1 is SGHVS, CDR2 FQNEAQ. The CDR3 spells CASSPPGQGLSDTQYF. The DNA of the CDR3 is TGTGCCAGCAGCCCCCCGGGACAGGGTTTATCAGATACGCAGTATTTT.